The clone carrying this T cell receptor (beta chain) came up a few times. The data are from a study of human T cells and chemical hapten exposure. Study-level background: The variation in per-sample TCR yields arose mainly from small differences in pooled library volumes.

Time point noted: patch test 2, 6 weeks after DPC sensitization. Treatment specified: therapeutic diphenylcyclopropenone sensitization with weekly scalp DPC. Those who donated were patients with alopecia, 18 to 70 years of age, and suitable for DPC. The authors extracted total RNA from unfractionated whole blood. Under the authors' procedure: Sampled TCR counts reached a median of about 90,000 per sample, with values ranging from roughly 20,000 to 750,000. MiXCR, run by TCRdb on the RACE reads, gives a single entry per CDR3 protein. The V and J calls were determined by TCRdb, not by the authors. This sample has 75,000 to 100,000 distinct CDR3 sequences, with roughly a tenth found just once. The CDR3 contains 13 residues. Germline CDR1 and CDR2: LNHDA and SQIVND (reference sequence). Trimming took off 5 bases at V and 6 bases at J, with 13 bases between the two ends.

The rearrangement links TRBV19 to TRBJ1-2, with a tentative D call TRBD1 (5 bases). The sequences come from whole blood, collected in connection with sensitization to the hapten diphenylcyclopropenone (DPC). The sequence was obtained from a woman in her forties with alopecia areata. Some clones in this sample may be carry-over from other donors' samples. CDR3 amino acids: CASSATGDHGYTF. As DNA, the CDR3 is TGTGCCAGTAGTGCCACGGGGGACCATGGCTACACCTTC.